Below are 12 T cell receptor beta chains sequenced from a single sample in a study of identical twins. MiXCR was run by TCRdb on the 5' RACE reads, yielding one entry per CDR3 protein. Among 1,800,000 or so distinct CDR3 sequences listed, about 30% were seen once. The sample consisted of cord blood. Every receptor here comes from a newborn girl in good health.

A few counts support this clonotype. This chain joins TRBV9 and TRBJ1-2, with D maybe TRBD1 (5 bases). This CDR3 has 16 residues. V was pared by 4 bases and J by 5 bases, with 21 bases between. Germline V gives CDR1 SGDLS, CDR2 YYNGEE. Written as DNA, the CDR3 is TGTGCCAGCAGCCCAACCCCCCCAGGGATCCGGTATGGCTACACCTTC. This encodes CASSPTPPGIRYGYTF.

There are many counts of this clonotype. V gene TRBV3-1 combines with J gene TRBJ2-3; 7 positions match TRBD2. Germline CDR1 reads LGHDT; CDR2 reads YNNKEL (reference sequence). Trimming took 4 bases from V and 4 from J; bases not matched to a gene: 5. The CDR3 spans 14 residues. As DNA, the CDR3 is TGTGCCAGCAGCCCCTACGGACTAGCAGATACGCAGTATTTT. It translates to CASSPYGLADTQYF.

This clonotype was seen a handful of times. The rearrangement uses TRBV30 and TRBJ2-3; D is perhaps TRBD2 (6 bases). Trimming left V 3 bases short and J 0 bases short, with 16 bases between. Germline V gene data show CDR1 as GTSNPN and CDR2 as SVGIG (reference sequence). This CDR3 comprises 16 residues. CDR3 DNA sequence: TGTGCCTGGAGCCAGTTGTTGCGGGGTAGCACAGATACGCAGTATTTT. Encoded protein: CAWSQLLRGSTDTQYF.

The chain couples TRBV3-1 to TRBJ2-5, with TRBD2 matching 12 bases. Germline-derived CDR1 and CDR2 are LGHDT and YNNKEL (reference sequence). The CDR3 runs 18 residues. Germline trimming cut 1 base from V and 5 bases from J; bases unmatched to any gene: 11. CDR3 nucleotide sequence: TGTGCCAGCAGCCAAGTCTATCGACTAGCGGGAGTCCCGGAGACCCAGTACTTC. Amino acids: CASSQVYRLAGVPETQYF.

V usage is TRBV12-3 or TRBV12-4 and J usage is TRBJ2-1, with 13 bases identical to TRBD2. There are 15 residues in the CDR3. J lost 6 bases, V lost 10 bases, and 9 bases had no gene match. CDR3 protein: CATGLAGVLVNEQFF. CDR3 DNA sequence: TGTGCCACCGGACTAGCGGGAGTTCTTGTCAATGAGCAGTTCTTC.

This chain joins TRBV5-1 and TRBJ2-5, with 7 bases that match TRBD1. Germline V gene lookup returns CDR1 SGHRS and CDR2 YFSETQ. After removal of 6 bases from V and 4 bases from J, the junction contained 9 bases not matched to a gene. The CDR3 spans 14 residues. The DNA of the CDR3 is TGCGCCAGCAACCTTCTAGGGGGCGGAGAGACCCAGTACTTC. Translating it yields CASNLLGGGETQYF.

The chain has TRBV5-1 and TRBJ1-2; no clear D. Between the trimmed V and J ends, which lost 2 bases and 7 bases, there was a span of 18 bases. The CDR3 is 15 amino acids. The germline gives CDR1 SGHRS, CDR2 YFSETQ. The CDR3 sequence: CASSFLTSDLSGYTF. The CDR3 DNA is TGCGCCAGCAGCTTCCTGACATCCGACCTATCTGGCTACACCTTC.

The CDR3 DNA is TGCAGTGCTAGGAGACAGGGGGCGCCAGGCTACACCTTC. It encodes CSARRQGAPGYTF. The V and J genes are TRBV20-1 and TRBJ1-2; 10 nucleotides agree with TRBD1. The ends lost 3 bases at V and 8 bases at J; junction bases unmatched: 6. Germline V gene data show CDR1 as DFQATT and CDR2 as SNEGSKA (reference sequence). The CDR3 has 13 residues.

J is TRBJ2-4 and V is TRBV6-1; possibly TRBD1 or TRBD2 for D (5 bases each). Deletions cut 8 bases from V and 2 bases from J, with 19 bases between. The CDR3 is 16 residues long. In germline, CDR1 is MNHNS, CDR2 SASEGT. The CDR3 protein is CASGITRGGTKNIQYF. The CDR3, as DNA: TGTGCCAGCGGCATCACTAGGGGTGGGACCAAAAACATTCAGTACTTC.

The DNA for the CDR3 is TGTGCCATCAGTGACTCGGGAGGGAACTATGGCTACACCTTC. This translates into CAISDSGGNYGYTF. The rearrangement joins TRBV10-3 to TRBJ1-2; D not resolved. V was shortened by 3 bases and J by 2 bases, with 10 bases between the two germline ends. This CDR3 is 14 amino acids long. Germline-derived CDR1 and CDR2 are ENHRY and SYGVKD.

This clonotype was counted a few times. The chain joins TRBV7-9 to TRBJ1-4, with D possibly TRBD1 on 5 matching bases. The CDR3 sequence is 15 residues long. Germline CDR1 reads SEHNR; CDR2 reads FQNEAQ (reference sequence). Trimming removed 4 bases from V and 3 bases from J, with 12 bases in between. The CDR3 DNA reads TGTGCCAGCAGCTCTGGGACGGCTCCTAATGAAAAACTGTTTTTT. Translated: CASSSGTAPNEKLFF.

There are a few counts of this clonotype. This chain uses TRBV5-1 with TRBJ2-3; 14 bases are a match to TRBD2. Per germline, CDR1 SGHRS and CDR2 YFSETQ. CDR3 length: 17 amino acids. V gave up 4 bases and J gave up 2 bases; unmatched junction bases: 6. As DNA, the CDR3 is TGCGCCAGCAGCCCTGGACTAGCGGGAGGACTCACAGATACGCAGTATTTT. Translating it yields CASSPGLAGGLTDTQYF.